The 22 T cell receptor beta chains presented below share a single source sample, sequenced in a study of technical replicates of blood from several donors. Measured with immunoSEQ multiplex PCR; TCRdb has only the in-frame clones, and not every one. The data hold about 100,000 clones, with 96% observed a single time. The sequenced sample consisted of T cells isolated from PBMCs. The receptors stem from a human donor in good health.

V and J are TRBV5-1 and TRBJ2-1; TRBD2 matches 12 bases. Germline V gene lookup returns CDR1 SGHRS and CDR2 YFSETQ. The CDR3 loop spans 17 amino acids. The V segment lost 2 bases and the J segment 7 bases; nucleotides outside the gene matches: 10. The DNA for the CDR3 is TGCGCCAGCAGCTTAAGACTAGCGGGAGCTGCGGGTAATGAGCAGTTCTTC. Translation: CASSLRLAGAAGNEQFF.

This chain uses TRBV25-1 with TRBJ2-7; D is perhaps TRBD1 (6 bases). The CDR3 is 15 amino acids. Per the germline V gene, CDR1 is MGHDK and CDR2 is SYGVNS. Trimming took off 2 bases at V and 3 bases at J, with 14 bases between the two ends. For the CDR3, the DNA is TGTGCCAGCAGTGAACTCTTGGGGGCAGGCTACGAGCAGTACTTC. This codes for CASSELLGAGYEQYF.

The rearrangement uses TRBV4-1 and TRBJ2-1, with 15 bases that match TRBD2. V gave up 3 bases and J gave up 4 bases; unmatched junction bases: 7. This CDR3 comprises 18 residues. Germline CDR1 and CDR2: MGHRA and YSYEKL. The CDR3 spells CASSQRPGLAGGYNEQFF. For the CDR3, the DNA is TGCGCCAGCAGCCAGCGACCGGGACTAGCGGGGGGTTACAATGAGCAGTTCTTC.

The CDR3 region has the DNA TGTGCCAGCAGCTTGTCGGTGGCCGGGAGTGCCACCCTCCACTTT. Protein sequence: CASSLSVAGSATLHF. The gene calls are TRBV5-6 and TRBJ1-6; D is unclear. The CDR3 is made up of 15 amino acids. CDR1 is SGHDT and CDR2 is YYEEEE in the germline V gene. Trimming took 1 base from V and 14 from J, leaving 19 bases between them.

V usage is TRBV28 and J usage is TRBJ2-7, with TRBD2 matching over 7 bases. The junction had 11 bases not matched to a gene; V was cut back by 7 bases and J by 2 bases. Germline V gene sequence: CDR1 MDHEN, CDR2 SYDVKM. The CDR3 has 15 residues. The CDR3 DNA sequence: TGTGCCAGCACCCCAAGCGGGAAAATTACCTACGAGCAGTACTTC. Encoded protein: CASTPSGKITYEQYF.

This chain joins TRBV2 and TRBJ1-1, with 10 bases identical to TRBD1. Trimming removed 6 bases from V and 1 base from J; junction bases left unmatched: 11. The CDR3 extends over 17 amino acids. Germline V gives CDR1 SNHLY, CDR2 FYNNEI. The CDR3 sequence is CASSELGTGETNTEAFF. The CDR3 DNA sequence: TGTGCCAGCAGCGAGCTCGGGACAGGGGAAACGAACACTGAAGCTTTCTTT.

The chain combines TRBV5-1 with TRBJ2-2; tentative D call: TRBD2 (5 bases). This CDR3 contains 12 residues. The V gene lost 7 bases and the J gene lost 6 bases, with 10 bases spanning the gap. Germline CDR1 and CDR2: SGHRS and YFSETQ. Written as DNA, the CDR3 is TGCGCCAGCGAGGGAAAGGCCGGGGAGCTGTTTTTT. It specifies CASEGKAGELFF.

CDR3 in DNA: TGTGCCAGCAGCAAACCAGGGAACACTGAAGCTTTCTTT. This translates into CASSKPGNTEAFF. The V call is TRBV7-2, the J call TRBJ1-1; D is uncertain. The CDR3 is 13 residues long. CDR1 is SGHTA, CDR2 FQGNSA, per germline. The V end was cut by 5 bases, the J end by 1 base, with 8 bases between.

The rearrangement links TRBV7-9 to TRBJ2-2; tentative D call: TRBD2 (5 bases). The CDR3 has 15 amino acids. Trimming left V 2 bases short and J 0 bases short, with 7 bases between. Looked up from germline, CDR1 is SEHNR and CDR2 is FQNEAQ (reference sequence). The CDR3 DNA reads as TGTGCCAGCAGCTTATACGGGGCGAACACCGGGGAGCTGTTTTTT. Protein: CASSLYGANTGELFF.

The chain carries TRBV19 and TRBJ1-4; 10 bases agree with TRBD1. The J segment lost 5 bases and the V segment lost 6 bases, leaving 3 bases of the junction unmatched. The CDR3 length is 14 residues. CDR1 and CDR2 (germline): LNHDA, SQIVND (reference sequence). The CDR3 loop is CASSPGQGNEKLFF. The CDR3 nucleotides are TGTGCCAGTAGCCCGGGACAGGGGAATGAAAAACTGTTTTTT.

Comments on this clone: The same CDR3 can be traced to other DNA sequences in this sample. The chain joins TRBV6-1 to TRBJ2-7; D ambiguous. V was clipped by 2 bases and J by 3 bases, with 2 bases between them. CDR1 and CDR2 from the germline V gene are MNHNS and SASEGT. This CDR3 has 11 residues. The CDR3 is CASSEYYEQYF. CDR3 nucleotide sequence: TGTGCCAGCAGTGAATACTACGAGCAGTACTTC.

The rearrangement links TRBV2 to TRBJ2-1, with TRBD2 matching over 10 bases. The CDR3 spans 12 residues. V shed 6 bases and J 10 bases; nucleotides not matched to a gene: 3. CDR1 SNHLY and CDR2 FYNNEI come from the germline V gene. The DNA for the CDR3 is TGTGCCAGCAGAAGACTAGCGGGCGAGCAGTTCTTC. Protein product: CASRRLAGEQFF. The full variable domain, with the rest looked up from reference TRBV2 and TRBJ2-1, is EPEVTQTPSHQVTQMGQEVILRCVPISNHLYFYWYRQILGQKVEFLVSFYNNEISEKSEIFDDQFSVERPDGSNFTLKIRSTKLEDSAMYFCASRRLAGEQFFGPGTRLTVL.

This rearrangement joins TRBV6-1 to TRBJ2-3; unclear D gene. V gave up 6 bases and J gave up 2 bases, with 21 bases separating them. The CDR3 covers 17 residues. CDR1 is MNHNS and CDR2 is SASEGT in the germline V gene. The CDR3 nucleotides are TGTGCCAGCAGCGAACGTTTCCTCGACTCCGACACAGATACGCAGTATTTT. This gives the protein CASSERFLDSDTDTQYF.

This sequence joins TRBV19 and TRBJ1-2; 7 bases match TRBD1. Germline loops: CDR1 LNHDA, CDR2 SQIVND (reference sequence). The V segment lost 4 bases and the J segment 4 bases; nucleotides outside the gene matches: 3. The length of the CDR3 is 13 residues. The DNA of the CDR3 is TGTGCCAGTAGTACCGGGACAGTCTATGGCTACACCTTC. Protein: CASSTGTVYGYTF.

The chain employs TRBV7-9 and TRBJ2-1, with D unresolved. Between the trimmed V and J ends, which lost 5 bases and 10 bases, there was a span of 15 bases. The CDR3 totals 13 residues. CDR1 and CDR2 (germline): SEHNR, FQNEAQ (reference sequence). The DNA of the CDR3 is TGTGCCAGCAGCAGACCTCCGGGTTCGGAGCAGTTCTTC. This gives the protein CASSRPPGSEQFF. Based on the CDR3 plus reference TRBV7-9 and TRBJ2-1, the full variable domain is DTGVSQNPRHKITKRGQNVTFRCDPISEHNRLYWYRQTLGQGPEFLTYFQNEAQLEKSRLLSDRFSAERPKGSFSTLEIQRTEQGDSAMYLCASSRPPGSEQFFGPGTRLTVL.

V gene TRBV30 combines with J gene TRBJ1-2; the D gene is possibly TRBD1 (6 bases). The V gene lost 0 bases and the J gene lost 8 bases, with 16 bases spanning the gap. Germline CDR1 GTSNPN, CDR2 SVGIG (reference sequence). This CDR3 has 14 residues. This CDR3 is CAWSVRQGSEGYTF. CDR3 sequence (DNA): TGTGCCTGGAGTGTACGGCAGGGGTCGGAAGGCTACACCTTC. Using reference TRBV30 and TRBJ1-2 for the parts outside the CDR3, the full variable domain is SQTIHQWPATLVQPVGSPLSLECTVEGTSNPNLYWYRQAAGRGLQLLFYSVGIGQISSEVPQNLSASRPQDRQFILSSKKLLLSDSGFYLCAWSVRQGSEGYTFGSGTRLTVV.

CDR3 sequence: CASSLFLGESGGTGELFF. CDR3 nucleotides: TGTGCCAGCAGTTTATTTCTAGGGGAGTCAGGGGGCACCGGGGAGCTGTTTTTT. This chain connects TRBV28 to TRBJ2-2, with 7 bases aligning to TRBD1. Germline assignment: CDR1 MDHEN and CDR2 SYDVKM. With V trimmed by 1 base and J by 4 bases, 12 bases remained unmatched. There are 18 residues in the CDR3. The whole variable domain, filled in from reference TRBV28 and TRBJ2-2, reads DVKVTQSSRYLVKRTGEKVFLECVQDMDHENMFWYRQDPGLGLRLIYFSYDVKMKEKGDIPEGYSVSREKKERFSLILESASTNQTSMYLCASSLFLGESGGTGELFFGEGSRLTVL.

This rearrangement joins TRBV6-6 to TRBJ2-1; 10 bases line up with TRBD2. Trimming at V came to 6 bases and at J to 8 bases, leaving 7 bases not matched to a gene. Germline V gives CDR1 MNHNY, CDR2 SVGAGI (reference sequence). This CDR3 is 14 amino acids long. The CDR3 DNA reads TGTGCCAGCAGCCCCGGGACTAGCGCATATGAGCAGTTCTTC. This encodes CASSPGTSAYEQFF.

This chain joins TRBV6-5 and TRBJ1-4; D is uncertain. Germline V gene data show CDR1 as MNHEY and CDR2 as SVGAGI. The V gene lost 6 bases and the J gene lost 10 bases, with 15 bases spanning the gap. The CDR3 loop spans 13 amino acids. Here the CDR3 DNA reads TGTGCCAGCAGCTCCGCCACGCGGGGAAAACTGTTTTTT. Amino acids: CASSSATRGKLFF.

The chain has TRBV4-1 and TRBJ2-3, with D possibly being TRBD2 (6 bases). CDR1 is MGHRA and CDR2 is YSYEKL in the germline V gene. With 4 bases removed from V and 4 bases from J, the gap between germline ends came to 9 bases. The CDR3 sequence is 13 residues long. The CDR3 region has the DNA TGCGCCAGCAGCCCAAGGGAGGCAGATACGCAGTATTTT. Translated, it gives CASSPREADTQYF.

As DNA, the CDR3 is TGTGCCTCCTTCGAGGGCGCCAAAAACATTCAGTACTTC. It yields the protein CASFEGAKNIQYF. The chain joins TRBV28 to TRBJ2-4, with D possibly matching TRBD2 (5 bases). The germline CDR1 and CDR2 sequences are MDHEN and SYDVKM. The CDR3 has 13 amino acids. V lost 11 bases and J 1 base, leaving 12 bases between the germline ends.

Here the CDR3 DNA reads TGTGCCAGCAGCTTAGGGGTCTTCGGGGACTCTGGGGCCAACGTCCTGACTTTC. This encodes CASSLGVFGDSGANVLTF. The chain links TRBV7-9 to TRBJ2-6; possible D gene TRBD2, 5 bases. Trimming took 1 base from V and 0 from J, leaving 13 bases between them. The CDR3 has 18 amino acids. From germline, CDR1 is SEHNR and CDR2 FQNEAQ (reference sequence).